This T cell receptor (beta chain) was captured by sequencing in a study of T cell responses to AZD1222 COVID-19 vaccine. Study-wide findings and caveats: Seropositive AZD1222 recipients at baseline numbered only five or six. Vaccination with two AZD1222 doses was followed by a rise in Spike-specific TCR breadth and depth. Regions 160-218 and 743-854 dominated among vaccine-associated CD4 TCRs spanning spike.

This CDR3 contains 17 residues. The ends lost 1 base at V and 0 bases at J; junction bases unmatched: 4. Germline V lookup: CDR1 LNHDA, CDR2 SQIVND (reference sequence). On this clone itself: Its cognate antigen is unknown.

This table comes from immunoSEQ multiplex PCR, and its TCRdb copy is limited to in-frame clones, with some not included. The table lists roughly 150,000 clones, 80% to 95% of them singletons. The genes are TRBV19 and TRBJ2-3, with 10 positions matching TRBD2. This TCR was sampled from an adult in good health. The specimen was peripheral blood, collected on day 0 of AZD1222 vaccination. The CDR3 reads CASSIVAGGSSTDTQYF. CDR3 in DNA: TGTGCCAGTAGTATAGTAGCGGGAGGCTCGAGCACAGATACGCAGTATTTT.